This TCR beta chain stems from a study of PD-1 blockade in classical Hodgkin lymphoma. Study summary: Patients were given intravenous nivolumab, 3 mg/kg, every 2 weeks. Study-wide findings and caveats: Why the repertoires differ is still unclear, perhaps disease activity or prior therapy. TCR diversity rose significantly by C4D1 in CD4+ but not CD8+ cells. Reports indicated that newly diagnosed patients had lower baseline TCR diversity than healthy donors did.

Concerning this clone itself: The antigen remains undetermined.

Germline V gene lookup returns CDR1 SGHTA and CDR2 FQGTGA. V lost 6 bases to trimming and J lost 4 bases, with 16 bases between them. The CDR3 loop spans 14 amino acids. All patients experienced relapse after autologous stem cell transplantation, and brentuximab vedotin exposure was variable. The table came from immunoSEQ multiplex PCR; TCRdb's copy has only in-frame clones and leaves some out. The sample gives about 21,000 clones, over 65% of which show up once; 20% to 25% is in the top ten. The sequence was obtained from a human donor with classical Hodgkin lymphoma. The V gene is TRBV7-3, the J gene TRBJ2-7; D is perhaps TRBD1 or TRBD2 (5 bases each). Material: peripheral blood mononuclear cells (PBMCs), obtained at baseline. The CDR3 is CASSLGEKGYEQYF. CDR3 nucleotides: TGTGCCAGCAGTCTAGGGGAGAAAGGTTACGAGCAGTACTTC.